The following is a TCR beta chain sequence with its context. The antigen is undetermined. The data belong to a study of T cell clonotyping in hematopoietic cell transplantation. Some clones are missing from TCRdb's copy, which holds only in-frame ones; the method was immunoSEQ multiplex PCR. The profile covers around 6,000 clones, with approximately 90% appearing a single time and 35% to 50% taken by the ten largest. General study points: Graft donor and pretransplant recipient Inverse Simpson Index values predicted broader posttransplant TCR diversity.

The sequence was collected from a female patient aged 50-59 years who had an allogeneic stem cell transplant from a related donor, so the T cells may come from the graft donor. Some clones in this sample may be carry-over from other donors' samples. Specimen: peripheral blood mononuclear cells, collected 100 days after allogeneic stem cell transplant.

This CDR3 is CASSSQGGLIGEQYF. The CDR3 DNA reads as TGTGCCAGCAGCTCCCAGGGAGGCTTGATAGGCGAGCAGTACTTC. The chain uses TRBV7-9 and TRBJ2-7; weak D call: TRBD2 (6 bases). Trimming stripped 4 bases from V and 6 bases from J, with 19 bases between. The CDR3 contains 15 residues. CDR1 and CDR2 (germline): SEHNR, FQNEAQ (reference sequence).